These 10 T cell receptor beta chains share one sample of origin, sequenced in a study of Ad26.COV2.S vaccination and SARS-CoV-2 variants. This sample's treatment: roughly 19 received Ad26.COV2.S at low or high dose, single or two shots; 5 received placebo; per-sample allocation not given. At day 63 after the first vaccine or placebo injection, samples were drawn. Only in-frame clones appear in the TCRdb table, and some are missing; sequencing was by immunoSEQ multiplex PCR. Of about 680,000 clones in the sample, roughly 90% were seen once. Source: peripheral blood, taken in a trial of Ad26.COV2.S vaccine versus placebo. The source of these receptors is a person between 18 and 60 years old who received the Ad26.COV2.S COVID-19 vaccine or a placebo.

V gene TRBV24-1 combines with J gene TRBJ1-5; no definite D call. The CDR3 loop spans 10 amino acids. Between the trimmed V and J ends, which lost 10 bases and 4 bases, there was a span of 4 bases. Per germline, CDR1 KGHDR and CDR2 SFDVKD. The CDR3 coding sequence is TGTGCCACGGGAAATCAGCCCCAGCATTTT. It codes for CATGNQPQHF.

The gene calls are TRBV3-1 (or the pseudogene TRBV3-2) and TRBJ2-6; unclear D gene. This CDR3 region has 13 residues. In germline, CDR1 is LGHDT, CDR2 YNNKEL (reference sequence). Trimming removed 9 bases at V and 0 bases at J, with 6 bases between. CDR3 DNA sequence: TGTGCCAGTTCTCACTCTGGGGCCAACGTCCTGACTTTC. This gives the protein CASSHSGANVLTF.

V usage is TRBV18 and J usage is TRBJ1-1; no firm D call. The CDR3 consists of 13 residues. CDR1 and CDR2 from the germline V gene are KGHSH and LQKENI. Between the trimmed V and J ends, which lost 6 bases and 0 bases, there was a span of 8 bases. For the CDR3, the DNA is TGTGCCAGCTCGGCCGACGTGAACACTGAAGCTTTCTTT. Residues: CASSADVNTEAFF.

The chain couples TRBV30 to TRBJ1-5; 8 bases agree with TRBD1. The germline CDR1 and CDR2 sequences are GTSNPN and SVGIG (reference sequence). Unmatched junction bases numbered 9, after V lost 7 bases and J lost 4 bases. The length of the CDR3 is 14 residues. The DNA for the CDR3 is TGTGCCTACACCCGCCAGGGGGCTAATCAGCCCCAGCATTTT. It codes for CAYTRQGANQPQHF. Supplemented by reference TRBV30 and TRBJ1-5, the full variable domain reads SQTIHQWPATLVQPVGSPLSLECTVEGTSNPNLYWYRQAAGRGLQLLFYSVGIGQISSEVPQNLSASRPQDRQFILSSKKLLLSDSGFYLCAYTRQGANQPQHFGDGTRLSIL.

The genes are TRBV6-5 and TRBJ2-7, with a weak D call TRBD2 (6 bases). CDR1 and CDR2 from the germline V gene are MNHEY and SVGAGI. V lost 0 bases to trimming and J lost 7 bases, with 19 bases between them. This CDR3 has 16 residues. DNA for the CDR3: TGTGCCAGCAGTTACTCAGGAGGGGCCGGCCTGGGGGAGCAGTACTTC. It specifies CASSYSGGAGLGEQYF.

The rearrangement joins TRBV15 to TRBJ2-7, with D possibly matching TRBD1 (5 bases). Germline V gives CDR1 LNHNV, CDR2 YYDKDF (reference sequence). This CDR3 has 13 residues. V was clipped by 5 bases and J by 4 bases, with 12 bases between them. The CDR3 DNA reads TGTGCCACCAGCGGGGTGGGGCGGTACGAGCAGTACTTC. Translated, it gives CATSGVGRYEQYF.

The chain is built from TRBV30 and TRBJ1-4, with D hard to call. The germline gives CDR1 GTSNPN, CDR2 SVGIG (reference sequence). Trimming left V 7 bases short and J 6 bases short, with 21 bases between. This CDR3 has 15 residues. CDR3 sequence (DNA): TGTGCCTCCTCGAGGTTAGGCAGATCAGATGAAAAACTGTTTTTT. Protein product: CASSRLGRSDEKLFF.

The chain employs TRBV18 and TRBJ2-2; 10 positions agree with TRBD2. Germline CDR1 reads KGHSH; CDR2 reads LQKENI. V shed 6 bases and J 3 bases; nucleotides not matched to a gene: 1. The length of the CDR3 is 14 residues. The DNA of the CDR3 is TGTGCCAGCTCCCTAGCGGGAGACACCGGGGAGCTGTTTTTT. It codes for CASSLAGDTGELFF.

This chain connects TRBV5-1 to TRBJ2-7, with 7 bases identical to TRBD1. The CDR3 is 14 amino acids. With 7 bases clipped from V and 2 bases from J, the junction kept 9 bases outside the gene matches. Germline assignment: CDR1 SGHRS and CDR2 YFSETQ. The DNA for the CDR3 is TGCGCCAGCGCTCTAGGGACAGATACCTACGAGCAGTACTTC. This encodes CASALGTDTYEQYF.

The V call is TRBV21-1, the J call TRBJ2-7; the table calls TRBD2, which could not be checked here. TRBV21-1 is shown as a pseudogene. The CDR3 totals 16 residues. CDR3 coding DNA: TGTGCCAGCAGCAAAGAGGTTAGCGGAGGGACCTACGAGCAGTACTTC. It yields the protein CASSKEVSGGTYEQYF.